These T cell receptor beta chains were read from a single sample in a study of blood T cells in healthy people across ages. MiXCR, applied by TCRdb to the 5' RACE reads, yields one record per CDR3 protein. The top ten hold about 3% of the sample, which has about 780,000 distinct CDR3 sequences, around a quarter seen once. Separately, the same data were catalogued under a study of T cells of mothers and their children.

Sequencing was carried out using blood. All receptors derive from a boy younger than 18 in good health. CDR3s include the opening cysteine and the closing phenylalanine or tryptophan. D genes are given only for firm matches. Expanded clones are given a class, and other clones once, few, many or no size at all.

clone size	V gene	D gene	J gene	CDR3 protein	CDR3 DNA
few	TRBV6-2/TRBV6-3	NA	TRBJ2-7	CASREYGYEQYF	TGTGCCAGTCGAGAGTATGGCTACGAGCAGTACTTC
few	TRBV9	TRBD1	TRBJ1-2	CASSGGQGALNYGYTF	TGTGCCAGCAGCGGAGGACAGGGGGCTCTCAACTATGGCTACACCTTC
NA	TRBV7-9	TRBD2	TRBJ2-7	CASSLPSGRASYEQYF	TGTGCCAGCAGCTTACCCAGCGGGAGGGCCTCCTACGAGCAGTACTTC
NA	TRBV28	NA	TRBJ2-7	CASSLVWKEQYF	TGTGCCAGCAGTTTGGTTTGGAAGGAGCAGTACTTC
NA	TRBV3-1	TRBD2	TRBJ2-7	CASSPFGGMEQYF	TGTGCCAGCAGCCCCTTCGGGGGGATGGAGCAGTACTTC
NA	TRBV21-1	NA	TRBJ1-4	CASSSRDNNEKLFF	TGTGCCAGCAGCAGCCGCGACAACAATGAAAAACTGTTTTTT
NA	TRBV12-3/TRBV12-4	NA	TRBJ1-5	CASSPWVYQPQHF	TGTGCCAGCAGCCCCTGGGTATATCAGCCCCAGCATTTT
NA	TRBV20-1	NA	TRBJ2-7	CSASGAYEQYF	TGCAGTGCTAGCGGGGCTTACGAGCAGTACTTC
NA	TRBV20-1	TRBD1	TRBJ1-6	CSARDRENSPLHF	TGCAGTGCCCGGGACAGAGAGAATTCACCCCTCCACTTT
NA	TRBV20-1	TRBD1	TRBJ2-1	CSVEGQVSYNEQFF	TGCAGTGTCGAGGGACAGGTGTCATACAATGAGCAGTTCTTC
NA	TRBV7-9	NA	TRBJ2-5	CASRSWGGRVQETQYF	TGTGCCAGCAGATCCTGGGGGGGCCGGGTACAAGAGACCCAGTACTTC
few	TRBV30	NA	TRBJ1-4	CAWSAPVIGEPNEKLFF	TGTGCCTGGAGTGCCCCTGTGATCGGGGAACCCAATGAAAAACTGTTTTTT
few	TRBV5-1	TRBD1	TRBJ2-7	CASSSPTGGAAYEQYF	TGCGCCAGCAGCTCACCGACAGGGGGCGCGGCCTACGAGCAGTACTTC
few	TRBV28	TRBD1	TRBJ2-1	CASSQPGQMYNEQFF	TGTGCCAGCAGCCAGCCGGGACAGATGTACAATGAGCAGTTCTTC
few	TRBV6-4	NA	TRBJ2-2	CASSPGTTGELFF	TGTGCCAGCAGCCCCGGGACCACCGGGGAGCTGTTTTTT
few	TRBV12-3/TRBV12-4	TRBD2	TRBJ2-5	CASSSIAGGETQYF	TGTGCCAGCAGTTCTATAGCGGGGGGAGAGACCCAGTACTTC